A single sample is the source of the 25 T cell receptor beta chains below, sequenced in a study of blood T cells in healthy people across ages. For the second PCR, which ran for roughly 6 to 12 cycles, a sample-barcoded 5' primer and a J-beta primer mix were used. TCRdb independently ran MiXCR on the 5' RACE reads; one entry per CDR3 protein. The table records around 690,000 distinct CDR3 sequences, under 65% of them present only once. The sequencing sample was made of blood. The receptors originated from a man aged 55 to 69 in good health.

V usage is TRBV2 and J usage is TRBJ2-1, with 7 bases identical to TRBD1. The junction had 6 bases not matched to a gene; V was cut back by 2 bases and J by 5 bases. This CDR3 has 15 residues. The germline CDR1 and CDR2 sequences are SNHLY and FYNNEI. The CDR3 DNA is TGTGCCAGCAGTGAATCGGCAGGGGGAAACAATGAGCAGTTCTTC. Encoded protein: CASSESAGGNNEQFF.

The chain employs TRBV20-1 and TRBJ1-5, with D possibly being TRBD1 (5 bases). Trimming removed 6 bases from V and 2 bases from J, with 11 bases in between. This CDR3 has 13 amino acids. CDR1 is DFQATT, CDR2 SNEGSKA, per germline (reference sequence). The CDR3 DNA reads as TGCAGTGCGGCCAGGGACGGCAATCAGCCCCAGCATTTT. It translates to CSAARDGNQPQHF.

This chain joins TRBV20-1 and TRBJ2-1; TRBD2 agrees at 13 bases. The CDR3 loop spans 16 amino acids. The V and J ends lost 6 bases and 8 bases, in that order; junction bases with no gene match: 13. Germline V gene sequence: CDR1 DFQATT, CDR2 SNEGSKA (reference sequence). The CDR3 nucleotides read TGCAGTGCATCCTCCGGACTAGCGGGGGCCGGGGATGAGCAGTTCTTC. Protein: CSASSGLAGAGDEQFF.

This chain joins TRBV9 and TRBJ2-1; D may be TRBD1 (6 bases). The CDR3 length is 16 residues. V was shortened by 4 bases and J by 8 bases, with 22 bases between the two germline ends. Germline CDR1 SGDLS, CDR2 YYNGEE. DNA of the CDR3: TGTGCCAGCAGCCCCGGAACGGCAGGGGTTACCGATGAGCAGTTCTTC. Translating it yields CASSPGTAGVTDEQFF. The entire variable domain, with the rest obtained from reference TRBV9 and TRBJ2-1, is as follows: DSGVTQTPKHLITATGQRVTLRCSPRSGDLSVYWYQQSLDQGLQFLIQYYNGEERAKGNILERFSAQQFPDLHSELNLSSLELGDSALYFCASSPGTAGVTDEQFFGPGTRLTVL.

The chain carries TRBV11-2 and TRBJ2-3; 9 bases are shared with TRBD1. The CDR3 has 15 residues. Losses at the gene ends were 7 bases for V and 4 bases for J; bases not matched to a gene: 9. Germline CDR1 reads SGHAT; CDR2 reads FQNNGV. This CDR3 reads CASTHPQGAADTQYF. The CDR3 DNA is TGTGCCAGCACCCATCCACAGGGGGCCGCAGATACGCAGTATTTT.

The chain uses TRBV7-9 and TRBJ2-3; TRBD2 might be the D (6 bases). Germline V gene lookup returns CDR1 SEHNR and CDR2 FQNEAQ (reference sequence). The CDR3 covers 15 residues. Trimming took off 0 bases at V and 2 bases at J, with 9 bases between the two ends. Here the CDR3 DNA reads TGTGCCAGCAGCTTAGCGTCGGGGGACACAGATACGCAGTATTTT. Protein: CASSLASGDTDTQYF.

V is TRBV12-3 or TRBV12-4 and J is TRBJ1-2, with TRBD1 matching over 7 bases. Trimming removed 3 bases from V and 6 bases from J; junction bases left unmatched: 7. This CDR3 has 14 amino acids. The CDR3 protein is CASSFRQGVDGYTF. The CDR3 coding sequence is TGTGCCAGCAGTTTCCGACAGGGAGTTGATGGCTACACCTTC.

The CDR3 DNA follows: TGTGCCAGCAGTCGCCGGACAGGGCTATTTGCCGAAGCTTTCTTT. It codes for CASSRRTGLFAEAFF. J is TRBJ1-1 and V is TRBV12-3 or TRBV12-4, with 8 bases fitting TRBD1. The ends lost 5 bases at V and 8 bases at J; junction bases unmatched: 13. This CDR3 spans 15 amino acids.

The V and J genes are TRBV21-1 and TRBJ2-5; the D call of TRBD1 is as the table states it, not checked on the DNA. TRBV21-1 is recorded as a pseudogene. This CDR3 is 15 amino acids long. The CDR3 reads CASSKRQGAGETQYF. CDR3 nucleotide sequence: TGTGCCAGCAGCAAGCGACAGGGGGCTGGGGAGACCCAGTACTTC.

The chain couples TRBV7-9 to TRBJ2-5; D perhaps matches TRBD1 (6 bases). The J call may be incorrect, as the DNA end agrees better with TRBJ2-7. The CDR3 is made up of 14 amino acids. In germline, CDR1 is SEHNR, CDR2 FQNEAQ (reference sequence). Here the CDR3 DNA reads TGTGCCAGCAGCAGAGATGGACAGTCCTACGAGCAGTACTTC. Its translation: CASSRDGQSYEQYF.

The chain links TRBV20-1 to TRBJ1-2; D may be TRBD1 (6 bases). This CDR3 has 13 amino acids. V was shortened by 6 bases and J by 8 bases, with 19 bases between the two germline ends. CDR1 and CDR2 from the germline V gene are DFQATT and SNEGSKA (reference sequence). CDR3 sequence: CSAHGGARGGYTF. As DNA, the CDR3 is TGCAGTGCCCACGGGGGGGCAAGGGGCGGCTACACCTTC.

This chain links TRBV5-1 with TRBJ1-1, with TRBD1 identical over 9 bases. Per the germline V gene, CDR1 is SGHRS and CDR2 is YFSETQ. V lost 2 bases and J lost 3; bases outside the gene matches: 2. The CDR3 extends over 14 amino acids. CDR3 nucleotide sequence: TGCGCCAGCAGCTTCCGACAGGGGGACACTGAAGCTTTCTTT. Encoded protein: CASSFRQGDTEAFF.

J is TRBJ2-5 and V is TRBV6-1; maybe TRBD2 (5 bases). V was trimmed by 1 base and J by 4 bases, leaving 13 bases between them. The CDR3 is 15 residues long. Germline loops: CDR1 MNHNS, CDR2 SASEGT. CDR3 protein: CASSEGENRGETQYF. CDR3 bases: TGTGCCAGCAGTGAAGGGGAGAACAGAGGAGAGACCCAGTACTTC.

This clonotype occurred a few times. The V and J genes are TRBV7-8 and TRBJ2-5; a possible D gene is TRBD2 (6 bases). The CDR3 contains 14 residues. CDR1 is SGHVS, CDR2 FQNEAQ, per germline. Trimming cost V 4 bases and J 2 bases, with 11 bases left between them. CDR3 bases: TGTGCCAGCAGCTCAGGTGCGGGGCAAGAGACCCAGTACTTC. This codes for CASSSGAGQETQYF.

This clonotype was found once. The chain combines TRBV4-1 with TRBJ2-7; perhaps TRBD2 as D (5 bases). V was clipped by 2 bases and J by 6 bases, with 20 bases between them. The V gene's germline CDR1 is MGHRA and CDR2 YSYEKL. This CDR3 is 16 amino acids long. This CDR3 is CASSQTSRRSVGEQYF. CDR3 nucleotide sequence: TGCGCCAGCAGCCAAACGTCGCGGAGGTCAGTGGGCGAGCAGTACTTC.

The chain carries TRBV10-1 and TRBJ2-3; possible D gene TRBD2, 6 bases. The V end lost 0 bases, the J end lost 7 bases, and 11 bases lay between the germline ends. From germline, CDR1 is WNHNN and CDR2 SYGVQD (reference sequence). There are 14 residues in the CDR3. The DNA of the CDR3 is TGCGCCAGCAGTGAGTCGCCGGGACTTCATACGCAGTATTTT. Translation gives CASSESPGLHTQYF.

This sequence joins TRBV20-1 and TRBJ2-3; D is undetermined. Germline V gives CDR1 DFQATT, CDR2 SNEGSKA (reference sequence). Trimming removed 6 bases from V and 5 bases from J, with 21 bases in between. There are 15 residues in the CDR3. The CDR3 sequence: CSAPLFGLAGDTQYF. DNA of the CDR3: TGCAGTGCGCCCCTTTTTGGCCTCGCCGGAGATACGCAGTATTTT.

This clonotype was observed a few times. The CDR3 loop is CASSLTVGAAGYTF. CDR3 nucleotide sequence: TGTGCCAGCAGCTTAACGGTAGGAGCGGCTGGCTACACCTTC. The chain links TRBV13 to TRBJ1-2; D is ambiguous. Germline CDR1 PRHDT, CDR2 FYEKMQ (reference sequence). Trimming stripped 2 bases from V and 7 bases from J, with 14 bases between. This CDR3 has 14 residues.

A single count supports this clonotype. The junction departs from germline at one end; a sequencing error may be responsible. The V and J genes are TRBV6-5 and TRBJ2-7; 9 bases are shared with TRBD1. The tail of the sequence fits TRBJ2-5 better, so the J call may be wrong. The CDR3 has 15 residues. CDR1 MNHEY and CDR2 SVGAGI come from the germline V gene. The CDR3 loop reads CVSTPADRGWETQYF. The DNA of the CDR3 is TGTGTCAGCACCCCTGCGGACAGGGGTTGGGAGACCCAGTACTTC.

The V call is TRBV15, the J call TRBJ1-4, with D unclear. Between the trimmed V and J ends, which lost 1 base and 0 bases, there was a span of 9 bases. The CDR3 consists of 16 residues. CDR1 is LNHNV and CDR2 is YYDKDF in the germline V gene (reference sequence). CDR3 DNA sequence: TGTGCCACCAGCAGAGGGGAAACCTCAACTAATGAAAAACTGTTTTTT. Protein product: CATSRGETSTNEKLFF.

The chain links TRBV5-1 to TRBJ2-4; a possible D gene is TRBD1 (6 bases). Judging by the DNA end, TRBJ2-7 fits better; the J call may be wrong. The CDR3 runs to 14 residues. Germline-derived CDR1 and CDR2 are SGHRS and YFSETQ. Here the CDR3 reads CASSVGTPKYEQYF. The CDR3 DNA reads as TGCGCCAGCAGCGTCGGGACACCTAAGTACGAGCAGTACTTC.

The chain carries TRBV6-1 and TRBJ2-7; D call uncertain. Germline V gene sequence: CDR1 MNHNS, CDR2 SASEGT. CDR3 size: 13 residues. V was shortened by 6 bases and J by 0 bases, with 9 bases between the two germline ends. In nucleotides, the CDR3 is TGTGCCAGCAGCACATTAAGCTCCTACGAGCAGTACTTC. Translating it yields CASSTLSSYEQYF.

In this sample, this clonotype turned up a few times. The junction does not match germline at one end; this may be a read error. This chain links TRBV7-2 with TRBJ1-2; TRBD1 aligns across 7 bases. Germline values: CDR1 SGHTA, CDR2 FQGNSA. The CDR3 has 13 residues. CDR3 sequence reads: CASSADRNYGYTF. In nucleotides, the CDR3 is TGCGCCAGCAGCGCGGACAGGAACTATGGCTACACCTTC. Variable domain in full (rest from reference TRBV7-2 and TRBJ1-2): GAGVSQSPSNKVTEKGKDVELRCDPISGHTALYWYRQSLGQGLEFLIYFQGNSAPDKSGLPSDRFSAERTGGSVSTLTIQRTQQEDSAVYLCASSADRNYGYTFGSGTRLTVV.

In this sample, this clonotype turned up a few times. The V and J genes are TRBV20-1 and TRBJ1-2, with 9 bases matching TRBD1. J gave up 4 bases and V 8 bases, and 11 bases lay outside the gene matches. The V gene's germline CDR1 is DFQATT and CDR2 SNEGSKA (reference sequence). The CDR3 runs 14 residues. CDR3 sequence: CSLGGTTGGYGYTF. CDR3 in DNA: TGCAGTCTTGGGGGAACGACAGGGGGCTATGGCTACACCTTC.

In DNA, the CDR3 is TGTGCCAGCAGCGTAGTGTTTGGCAATGAGCAGTACTTC. Translating gives CASSVVFGNEQYF. The rearrangement uses TRBV9 and TRBJ2-5, with unresolved D. CDR3 length: 13 residues. Trimming stripped 0 bases from V and 11 bases from J, with 14 bases between. CDR1 is SGDLS and CDR2 is YYNGEE in the germline V gene.